The clone carrying this TCR beta chain was picked up a small number of times. Investigators plated approximately 200,000 CFSE-labeled responder cells together with approximately 200,000 irradiated stimulator cells labeled with violet dye. The data were obtained in a study of graft-versus-host responses after intestinal transplantation. The CDR3 runs 15 residues. The germline CDR1 and CDR2 sequences are MDHEN and SYDVKM. The V and J ends lost 2 bases and 6 bases respectively, with 13 bases between them. The data were produced by immunoSEQ multiplex PCR, yet TCRdb's version contains in-frame clones alone and is incomplete. The sample lists 20,000 to 25,000 clones, 33% occurring once.

Sequencing was performed on alloreactive CD8+ T cells from a mixed lymphocyte reaction culture, taken before intestinal transplant. Subset noted: CFSE-low proliferating T cells sorted from roughly 6-day pre-transplant mixed lymphocyte reaction (GvH or HvG direction). The chain recombines TRBV28 with TRBJ2-2, with D perhaps matching TRBD1 or TRBD2 (6 bases each). The source is a human patient who received an intestinal transplant. DNA for the CDR3: TGTGCCAGCAGTTTAACGGGGGCAGCGGCCGGGGAGCTGTTTTTT. Translation: CASSLTGAAAGELFF.